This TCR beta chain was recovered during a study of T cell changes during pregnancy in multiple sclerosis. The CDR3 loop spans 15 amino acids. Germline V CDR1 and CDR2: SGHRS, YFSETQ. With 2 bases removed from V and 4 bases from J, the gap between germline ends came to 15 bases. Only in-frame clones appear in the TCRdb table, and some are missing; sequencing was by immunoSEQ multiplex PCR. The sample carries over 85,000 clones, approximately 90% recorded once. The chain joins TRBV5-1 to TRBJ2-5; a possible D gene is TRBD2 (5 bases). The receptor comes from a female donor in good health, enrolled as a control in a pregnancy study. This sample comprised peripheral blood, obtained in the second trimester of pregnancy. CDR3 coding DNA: TGCGCCAGCAGCTTCGAGGGAAGGCCCATAGAGACCCAGTACTTC. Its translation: CASSFEGRPIETQYF.